The 18 T cell receptor beta chains below come from one sample, sequenced in a study of blood T cell repertoires in COVID-19. Sequencing was performed with immunoSEQ multiplex PCR; in TCRdb, only in-frame clones are kept and a portion is missing. The sample includes 130,000 to 150,000 clones, 80% to 85% of them seen just once. The sample comprised PBMCs or T cells enriched from blood (not recorded which). The receptor set was obtained from a woman in her forties or fifties who had been exposed to COVID-19.

The gene calls are TRBV19 and TRBJ2-7; 8 nucleotides line up with TRBD1. Per the germline V gene, CDR1 is LNHDA and CDR2 is SQIVND (reference sequence). The J segment lost 9 bases and the V segment lost 4 bases, leaving 8 bases of the junction unmatched. CDR3 length: 13 amino acids. The CDR3 nucleotides are TGTGCCAGTAGTACTGACAGGGGAACGGGGCAGTACTTC. Its translation: CASSTDRGTGQYF.

V is TRBV4-2 and J is TRBJ1-2, with 7 bases aligning to TRBD1. Germline-derived CDR1 and CDR2 are LGHNA and YNFKEQ. The CDR3 runs 16 residues. J was trimmed by 3 bases and V by 2 bases; bases with no gene match: 9. CDR3 coding DNA: TGTGCCAGCAGCCAACCCGACAGGGTAGGGGACTATGGCTACACCTTC. Its protein product is CASSQPDRVGDYGYTF.

J is TRBJ1-4 and V is TRBV9; a possible D gene is TRBD1 (6 bases). The CDR3 consists of 13 residues. V was pared by 0 bases and J by 11 bases, with 11 bases between. Per germline, CDR1 SGDLS and CDR2 YYNGEE. CDR3 in amino acids: CASSVEGGGKLFF. The CDR3 nucleotides are TGTGCCAGCAGCGTAGAGGGAGGGGGGAAACTGTTTTTT.

The genes are TRBV30 and TRBJ2-7; D gene ambiguous. Looked up from germline, CDR1 is GTSNPN and CDR2 is SVGIG (reference sequence). The CDR3 runs 13 residues. V was clipped by 3 bases and J by 2 bases, with 11 bases between them. The CDR3 coding sequence is TGTGCCTGGAGCCGGGTGGTGACCTACGAGCAGTACTTC. It yields the protein CAWSRVVTYEQYF.

A note on this clone: In the same sample, other DNA sequences code for this CDR3. The V call is TRBV5-5, the J call TRBJ1-5; D ambiguous. Germline V gene sequence: CDR1 SGHKS, CDR2 YYEKEE (reference sequence). The CDR3 is 15 amino acids. Deletions cut 0 bases from V and 0 bases from J, with 7 bases between. CDR3 loop: CASSLGGNSNQPQHF. For the CDR3, the DNA is TGTGCCAGCAGCTTGGGAGGGAATAGCAATCAGCCCCAGCATTTT.

The gene calls are TRBV6-5 and TRBJ1-2; D is unresolved. Germline loops: CDR1 MNHEY, CDR2 SVGAGI. This CDR3 is 14 amino acids long. Trimming took 2 bases from V and 4 from J, leaving 11 bases between them. The CDR3 loop is CASSYTNTAYGYTF. The CDR3 DNA reads TGTGCCAGCAGTTACACCAACACCGCCTATGGCTACACCTTC.

This chain connects TRBV6-2 or TRBV6-3 to TRBJ1-1; D uncertain. The CDR3 has 14 residues. With 2 bases removed from V and 0 bases from J, the gap between germline ends came to 7 bases. Per germline, CDR1 MNHEY and CDR2 SVGEGT. CDR3 nucleotide sequence: TGTGCCAGCAGTTACGGCAGATTGAACACTGAAGCTTTCTTT. It is translated as CASSYGRLNTEAFF.

The chain has TRBV3-1 (or the pseudogene TRBV3-2) and TRBJ2-1; D is possibly TRBD2 (5 bases). CDR3 length equals 15 residues. Germline lookup yields CDR1 LGHDT and CDR2 YNNKEL (reference sequence). V lost 1 base and J lost 0, with 7 bases in between. CDR3 residues: CASSQAGSSYNEQFF. CDR3 DNA sequence: TGTGCCAGCAGCCAAGCGGGGAGCTCCTACAATGAGCAGTTCTTC.

The chain recombines TRBV6-5 with TRBJ1-2, with no clear D. The germline V gene has CDR1 MNHEY and CDR2 SVGAGI. V gave up 5 bases and J gave up 6 bases, with 16 bases separating them. The CDR3 length is 14 residues. DNA for the CDR3: TGTGCCAGCAGTCGTGGACCCCAGAGGGATGGCTACACCTTC. Its translation is CASSRGPQRDGYTF.

This chain links TRBV29-1 with TRBJ1-1, with D maybe TRBD1 (6 bases). CDR1 SQVTM and CDR2 ANQGSEA come from the germline V gene. V lost 6 bases to trimming and J lost 3 bases, with 17 bases between them. This CDR3 region has 14 residues. CDR3: CSVITFGGHTEAFF. DNA for the CDR3: TGCAGCGTAATTACCTTCGGGGGGCACACTGAAGCTTTCTTT.

The chain combines TRBV19 with TRBJ1-5, with 12 bases aligning to TRBD1. This CDR3 is 19 amino acids long. The germline V gene encodes CDR1 LNHDA and CDR2 SQIVND (reference sequence). Trimming cost V 5 bases and J 0 bases; bases outside gene matches: 11. The CDR3 spells CASSGRDRGLSYSNQPQHF. The CDR3 DNA follows: TGTGCCAGTAGTGGCCGGGACAGGGGGCTCTCTTATAGCAATCAGCCCCAGCATTTT.

This clone was seen only a few times. The chain recombines TRBV19 with TRBJ1-3, with no clear D. This CDR3 has 15 residues. Germline V gene sequence: CDR1 LNHDA, CDR2 SQIVND (reference sequence). Trimming left V 5 bases short and J 3 bases short, with 14 bases between. CDR3 sequence reads: CASSVAGSIGNTIYF. DNA for the CDR3: TGTGCCAGTAGTGTTGCGGGTTCAATTGGAAACACCATATATTTT.

The V call is TRBV27, the J call TRBJ2-2, with a possible D match to TRBD1 (6 bases). Germline V gene sequence: CDR1 MNHEY, CDR2 SMNVEV (reference sequence). The CDR3 is made up of 15 amino acids. V lost 5 bases and J 2 bases, leaving 12 bases between the germline ends. The CDR3: CASSPLTGNTGELFF. CDR3 bases: TGTGCCAGCAGTCCACTGACAGGAAACACCGGGGAGCTGTTTTTT.

This chain joins TRBV29-1 and TRBJ1-2, with D tentatively TRBD1 (6 bases). Germline values: CDR1 SQVTM, CDR2 ANQGSEA. The CDR3 loop spans 13 amino acids. V shed 3 bases and J shed 2 bases, with 10 bases lying between them. CDR3 loop: CSVDEGGNYGYTF. CDR3 nucleotides: TGCAGCGTTGACGAGGGGGGGAACTATGGCTACACCTTC.

The CDR3 reads CASSIGTGGDYEQYF. In DNA form, the CDR3 reads TGTGCCAGCAGCATCGGGACAGGGGGGGACTACGAGCAGTACTTC. This chain uses TRBV7-2 with TRBJ2-7, with 11 bases identical to TRBD1. Losses at the gene ends were 5 bases for V and 3 bases for J; bases not matched to a gene: 6. Germline CDR1 SGHTA, CDR2 FQGNSA. The CDR3 has 15 residues.

The rearrangement joins TRBV29-1 to TRBJ2-1; TRBD1 might be the D (7 bases). CDR1 and CDR2 from the germline V gene are SQVTM and ANQGSEA. The CDR3 sequence is 12 residues long. V lost 6 bases to trimming and J lost 5 bases, with 11 bases between them. The CDR3 bases are TGCAGCGTAAGGAGGGGGCACAATGAGCAGTTCTTC. Its translation: CSVRRGHNEQFF.

V is TRBV5-4 and J is TRBJ1-2; TRBD1 might be the D (6 bases). The CDR3 extends over 13 amino acids. V lost 0 bases to trimming and J lost 7 bases, with 10 bases between them. Per the germline V gene, CDR1 is SGHNT and CDR2 is YYREEE (reference sequence). The CDR3 DNA is TGTGCCAGCAGCTTGGCCATGGACAGTGGCTACACCTTC. Residues: CASSLAMDSGYTF.

This chain uses TRBV27 with TRBJ2-7; TRBD2 might be the D (5 bases). CDR3 length: 14 residues. Trimming removed 5 bases from V and 2 bases from J, with 13 bases in between. CDR1 and CDR2 (germline): MNHEY, SMNVEV (reference sequence). DNA for the CDR3: TGTGCCAGCAGTACATCCGGGAAGCCCTACGAGCAGTACTTC. This translates into CASSTSGKPYEQYF.